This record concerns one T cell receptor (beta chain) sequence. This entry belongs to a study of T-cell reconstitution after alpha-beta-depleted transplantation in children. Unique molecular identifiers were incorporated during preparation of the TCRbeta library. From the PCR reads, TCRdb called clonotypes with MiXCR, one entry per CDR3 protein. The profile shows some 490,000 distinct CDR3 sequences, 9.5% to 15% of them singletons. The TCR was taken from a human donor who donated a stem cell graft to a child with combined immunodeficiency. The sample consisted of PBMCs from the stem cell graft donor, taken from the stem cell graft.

The CDR3 DNA is TGTGCCACCAGCAGAGAGGCTATGGGCCCCCCGGATGAGCAGTTCTTC. Its translation is CATSREAMGPPDEQFF. The rearrangement joins TRBV15 to TRBJ2-1; D is unresolved. This CDR3 is 16 amino acids long. Per the germline V gene, CDR1 is LNHNV and CDR2 is YYDKDF (reference sequence). V lost 0 bases, J lost 8 bases, and 17 bases lay in between.